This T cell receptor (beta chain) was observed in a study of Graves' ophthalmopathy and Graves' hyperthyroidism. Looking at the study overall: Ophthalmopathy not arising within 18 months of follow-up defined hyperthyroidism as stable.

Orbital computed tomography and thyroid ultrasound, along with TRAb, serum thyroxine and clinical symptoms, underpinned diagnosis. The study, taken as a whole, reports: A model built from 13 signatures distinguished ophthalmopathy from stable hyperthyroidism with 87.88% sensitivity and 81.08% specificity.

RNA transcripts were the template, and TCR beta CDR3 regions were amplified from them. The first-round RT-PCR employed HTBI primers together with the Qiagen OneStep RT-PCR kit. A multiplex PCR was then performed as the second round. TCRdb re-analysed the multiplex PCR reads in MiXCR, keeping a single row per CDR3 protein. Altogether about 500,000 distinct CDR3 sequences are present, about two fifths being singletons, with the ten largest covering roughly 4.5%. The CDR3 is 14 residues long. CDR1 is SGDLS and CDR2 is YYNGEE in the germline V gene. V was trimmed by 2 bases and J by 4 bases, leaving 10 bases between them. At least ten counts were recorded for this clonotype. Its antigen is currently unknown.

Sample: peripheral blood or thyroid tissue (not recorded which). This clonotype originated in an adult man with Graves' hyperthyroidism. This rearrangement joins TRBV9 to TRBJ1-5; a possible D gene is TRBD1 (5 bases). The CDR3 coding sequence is TGTGCCAGCAGCGTGGGGCAGGTGAATCAGCCCCAGCATTTT. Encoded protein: CASSVGQVNQPQHF. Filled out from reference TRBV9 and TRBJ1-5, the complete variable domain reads DSGVTQTPKHLITATGQRVTLRCSPRSGDLSVYWYQQSLDQGLQFLIQYYNGEERAKGNILERFSAQQFPDLHSELNLSSLELGDSALYFCASSVGQVNQPQHFGDGTRLSIL.